The 9 T cell receptor beta chains below were found in one sample sequenced in a study of blood T cell repertoires in COVID-19. Data came from immunoSEQ multiplex PCR; TCRdb stores just in-frame clones and leaves some out. Seen here are 200,000 to 250,000 clones, 84% observed once, and the top ten hold 4%. Sequences were obtained from peripheral blood. The receptors stem from a man aged 50-59 years with acute or convalescent COVID-19.

The V call is TRBV28, the J call TRBJ2-5; TRBD2 agrees at 10 bases. Germline V gene sequence: CDR1 MDHEN, CDR2 SYDVKM. V gave up 5 bases and J gave up 2 bases; unmatched junction bases: 5. The CDR3 length is 15 residues. The CDR3 sequence: CASSPGLAAQETQYF. The CDR3 DNA follows: TGTGCCAGCAGTCCAGGACTAGCGGCTCAAGAGACCCAGTACTTC.

The chain joins TRBV28 to TRBJ1-4, with a possible D match to TRBD1 (6 bases). The ends were cut back, 5 bases at V and 4 bases at J, with 14 bases in the middle. The CDR3 covers 15 residues. CDR1 is MDHEN and CDR2 is SYDVKM in the germline V gene. The DNA of the CDR3 is TGTGCCAGCAGTGGGGGACATCGGGGTAATGAAAAACTGTTTTTT. This codes for CASSGGHRGNEKLFF.

This chain joins TRBV12-3 or TRBV12-4 and TRBJ1-1; D is undetermined. There are 11 residues in the CDR3. The V end was cut by 5 bases, the J end by 2 bases, with 3 bases between. The CDR3 region is CASSINTEAFF. The CDR3 DNA reads as TGTGCCAGCAGTATAAACACTGAAGCTTTCTTT.

CDR3 amino acids: CASSTGTANTGELFF. Written as DNA, the CDR3 is TGCGCCAGCAGCACGGGGACAGCGAACACCGGGGAGCTGTTTTTT. The genes are TRBV5-1 and TRBJ2-2, with 7 bases matching TRBD1. V trimming: 4 bases; J trimming: 0 bases; junction bases outside the gene matches: 3. The CDR3 length is 15 residues. Germline loops: CDR1 SGHRS, CDR2 YFSETQ.

V and J are TRBV15 and TRBJ1-6; 8 bases are shared with TRBD1. The germline CDR1 and CDR2 sequences are LNHNV and YYDKDF (reference sequence). The CDR3 spans 17 residues. Losses at the gene ends were 2 bases for V and 9 bases for J; bases not matched to a gene: 12. The CDR3: CATSRPRRGTGVSPLHF. The CDR3 DNA follows: TGTGCCACCAGCAGACCAAGAAGGGGGACAGGTGTTTCACCCCTCCACTTT.

The chain uses TRBV10-3 and TRBJ2-7; TRBD2 matches 7 bases. V dropped 5 bases and J dropped 3; count of bases not matched to a gene: 7. CDR1 is ENHRY, CDR2 SYGVKD, per germline. The CDR3 runs 14 residues. The CDR3 nucleotides are TGTGCCATCAGTCGGGCGGGGGAGCACTACGAGCAGTACTTC. Amino acids: CAISRAGEHYEQYF.

The CDR3 coding sequence is TGTGCCAGCAGTTTAGCGCGGGGGGCTGAAGCTTTCTTT. Translating gives CASSLARGAEAFF. The chain has TRBV12-3 or TRBV12-4 and TRBJ1-1; D might be TRBD1 (5 bases). This CDR3 region has 13 residues. V was trimmed by 0 bases and J by 6 bases, leaving 8 bases between them.

The rearrangement joins TRBV18 to TRBJ2-1, with a possible D match to TRBD2 (5 bases). The ends were cut back, 1 base at V and 5 bases at J, with 6 bases in the middle. The CDR3 covers 13 residues. Germline CDR1 KGHSH, CDR2 LQKENI. As DNA, the CDR3 is TGTGCCAGCTCACCACTAGCGAACAATGAGCAGTTCTTC. This codes for CASSPLANNEQFF.

This clone was picked up a small number of times. This sequence joins TRBV6-1 and TRBJ1-2, with D perhaps TRBD1 (5 bases). CDR1 and CDR2 from the germline V gene are MNHNS and SASEGT. V dropped 1 base and J dropped 5 bases, with 14 bases sitting between them. CDR3 length equals 15 residues. The CDR3, as DNA: TGTGCCAGCAGTGAAGATACCGCCGGGGGTTATGGCTACACCTTC. Protein product: CASSEDTAGGYGYTF.